This entry is about one TCR beta chain. Its antigen is not known. CDR1 is MNHNS, CDR2 SASEGT, per germline. This CDR3 contains 14 residues. The J segment lost 2 bases and the V segment lost 5 bases, leaving 4 bases of the junction unmatched. This specimen comes from a study of cytomegalovirus exposure and HLA in healthy donors. Study-wide background: A later analysis reported the approximately 120 validation repertoires used the same platform as the approximately 670 first-cohort repertoires. Overall study findings and caveats: The CMV antigen specificity of a few CMV-associated chains was confirmed through in vitro analysis. In a later analysis, first-cohort TCR clusters were found to tend to co-occur in the 120 or so validation repertoires. Cytomegalovirus-associated status was assigned to some 180 TCR beta chains.

Measured with immunoSEQ multiplex PCR; TCRdb has only the in-frame clones, and not every one. The sample shows under 150,000 clones, around 86% of them seen only once. The receptor comes from a man in his late teens or twenties in good health and CMV-seropositive. The chain uses TRBV6-1 and TRBJ1-1, with TRBD1 matching 8 bases. The material sequenced was PBMCs. CDR3 bases: TGTGCCAGCAGTCAGGGACAGGTCAACACTGAAGCTTTCTTT. Translated: CASSQGQVNTEAFF.